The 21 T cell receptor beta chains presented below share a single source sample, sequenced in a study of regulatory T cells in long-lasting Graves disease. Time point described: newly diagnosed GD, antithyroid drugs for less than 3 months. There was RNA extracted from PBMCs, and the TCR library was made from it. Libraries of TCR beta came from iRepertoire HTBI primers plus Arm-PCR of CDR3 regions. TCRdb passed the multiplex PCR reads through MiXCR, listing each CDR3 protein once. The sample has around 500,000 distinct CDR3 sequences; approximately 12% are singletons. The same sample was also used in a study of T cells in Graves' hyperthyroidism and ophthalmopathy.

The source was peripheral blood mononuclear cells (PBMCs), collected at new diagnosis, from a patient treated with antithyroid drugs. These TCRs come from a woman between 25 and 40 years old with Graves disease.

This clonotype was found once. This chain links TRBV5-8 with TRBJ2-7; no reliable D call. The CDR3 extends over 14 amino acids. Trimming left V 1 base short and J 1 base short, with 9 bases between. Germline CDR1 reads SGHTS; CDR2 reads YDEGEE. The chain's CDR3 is CASSLYTLSYEQYF. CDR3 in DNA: TGTGCCAGCAGCTTGTACACTCTGTCCTACGAGCAGTACTTC.

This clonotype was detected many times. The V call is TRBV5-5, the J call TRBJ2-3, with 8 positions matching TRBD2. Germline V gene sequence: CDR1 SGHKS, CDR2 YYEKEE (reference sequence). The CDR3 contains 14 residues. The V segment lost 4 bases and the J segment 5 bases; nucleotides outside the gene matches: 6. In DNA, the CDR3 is TGTGCCAGCAGCAGATCACTAGCGGAAGATACGCAGTATTTT. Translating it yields CASSRSLAEDTQYF.

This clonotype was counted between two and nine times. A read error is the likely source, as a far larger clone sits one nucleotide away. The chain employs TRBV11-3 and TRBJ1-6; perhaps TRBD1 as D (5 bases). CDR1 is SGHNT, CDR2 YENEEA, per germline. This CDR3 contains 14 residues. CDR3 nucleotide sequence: TGTGTCAGCAGGACCTCAGGGACCGTAACACCCCTCCACTTT. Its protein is CVSRTSGTVTPLHF.

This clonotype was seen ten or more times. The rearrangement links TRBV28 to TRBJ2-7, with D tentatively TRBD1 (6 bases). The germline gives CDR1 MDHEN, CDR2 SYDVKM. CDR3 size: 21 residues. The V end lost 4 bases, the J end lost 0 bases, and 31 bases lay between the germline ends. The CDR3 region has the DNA TGTGCCAGCAGTTCCCCGACCCGTCTCCGGGACACCTCTGTATCCTCCTACGAGCAGTACTTC. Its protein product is CASSSPTRLRDTSVSSYEQYF.

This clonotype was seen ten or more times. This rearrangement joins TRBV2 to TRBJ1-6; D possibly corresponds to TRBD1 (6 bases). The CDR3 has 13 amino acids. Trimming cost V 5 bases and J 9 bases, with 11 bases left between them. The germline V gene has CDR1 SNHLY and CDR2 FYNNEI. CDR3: CASSRDKLSPLHF. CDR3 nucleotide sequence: TGTGCCAGCAGTAGGGACAAGCTTTCACCCCTCCACTTT.

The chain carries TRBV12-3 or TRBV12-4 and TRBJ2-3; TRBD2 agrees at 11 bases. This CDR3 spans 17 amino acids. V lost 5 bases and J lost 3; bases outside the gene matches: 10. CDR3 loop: CASSPETSGTRTDTQYF. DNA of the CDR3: TGTGCCAGCAGTCCCGAGACTAGCGGGACACGAACAGATACGCAGTATTTT.

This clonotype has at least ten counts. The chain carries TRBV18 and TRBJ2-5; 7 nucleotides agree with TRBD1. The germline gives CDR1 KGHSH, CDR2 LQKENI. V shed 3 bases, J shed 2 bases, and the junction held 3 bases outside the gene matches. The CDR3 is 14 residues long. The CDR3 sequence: CASSPMDRQETQYF. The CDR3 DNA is TGTGCCAGCTCACCTATGGACAGGCAAGAGACCCAGTACTTC.

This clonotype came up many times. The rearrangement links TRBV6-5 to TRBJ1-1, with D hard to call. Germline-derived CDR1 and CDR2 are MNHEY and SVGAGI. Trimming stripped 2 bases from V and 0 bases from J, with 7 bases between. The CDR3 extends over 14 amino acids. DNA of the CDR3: TGTGCCAGCAGTTACGTACCGATGAACACTGAAGCTTTCTTT. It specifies CASSYVPMNTEAFF.

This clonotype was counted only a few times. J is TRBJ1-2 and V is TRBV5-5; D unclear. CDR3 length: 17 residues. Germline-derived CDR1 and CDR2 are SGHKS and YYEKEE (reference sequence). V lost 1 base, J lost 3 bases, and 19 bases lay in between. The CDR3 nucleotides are TGTGCCAGCAGCTTGATTGCGGCCGACCCAGGACACTATGGCTACACCTTC. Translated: CASSLIAADPGHYGYTF. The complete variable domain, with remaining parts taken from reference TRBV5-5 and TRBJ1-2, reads DAGVTQSPTHLIKTRGQQVTLRCSPISGHKSVSWYQQVLGQGPQFIFQYYEKEERGRGNFPDRFSARQFPNYSSELNVNALLLGDSALYLCASSLIAADPGHYGYTFGSGTRLTVV.

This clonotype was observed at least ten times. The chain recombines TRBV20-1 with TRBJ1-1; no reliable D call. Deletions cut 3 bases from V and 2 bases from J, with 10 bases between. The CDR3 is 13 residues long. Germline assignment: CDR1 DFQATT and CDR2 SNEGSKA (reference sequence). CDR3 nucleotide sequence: TGCAGTGCTAGGTACGCGCCTAACACTGAAGCTTTCTTT. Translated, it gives CSARYAPNTEAFF.

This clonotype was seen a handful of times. CDR3 DNA: TGTGCCACCAGCCCTCGTACTGGGGCCAACGTCCTGACTTTC. Translated, it gives CATSPRTGANVLTF. The chain uses TRBV15 and TRBJ2-6; D ambiguous. Germline V gene sequence: CDR1 LNHNV, CDR2 YYDKDF (reference sequence). This CDR3 contains 14 residues. V was cut by 5 bases and J by 2 bases, with 7 bases left in between. Full variable domain (rest looked up from reference TRBV15 and TRBJ2-6): DAMVIQNPRYQVTQFGKPVTLSCSQTLNHNVMYWYQQKSSQAPKLLFHYYDKDFNNEADTPDNFQSRRPNTSFCFLDIRSPGLGDTAMYLCATSPRTGANVLTFGAGSRLTVL.

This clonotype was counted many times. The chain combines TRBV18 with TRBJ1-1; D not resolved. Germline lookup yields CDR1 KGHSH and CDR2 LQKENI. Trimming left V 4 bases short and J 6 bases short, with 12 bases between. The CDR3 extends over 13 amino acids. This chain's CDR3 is CASSQGASSEAFF. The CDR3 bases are TGTGCCAGCTCACAGGGTGCTTCTTCTGAAGCTTTCTTT.

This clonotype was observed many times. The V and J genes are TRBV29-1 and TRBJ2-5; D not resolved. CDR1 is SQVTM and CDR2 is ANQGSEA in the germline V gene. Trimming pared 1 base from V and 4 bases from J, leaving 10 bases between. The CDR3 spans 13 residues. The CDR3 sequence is CSVEARRRETQYF. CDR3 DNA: TGCAGCGTTGAAGCAAGGAGAAGAGAGACCCAGTACTTC.

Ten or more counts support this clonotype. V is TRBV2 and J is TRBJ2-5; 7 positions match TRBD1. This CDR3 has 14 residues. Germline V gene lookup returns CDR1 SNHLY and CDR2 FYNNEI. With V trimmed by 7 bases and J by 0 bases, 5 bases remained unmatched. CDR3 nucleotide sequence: TGTGCCAGCAAAAGGGACAGCGACCAAGAGACCCAGTACTTC. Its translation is CASKRDSDQETQYF.

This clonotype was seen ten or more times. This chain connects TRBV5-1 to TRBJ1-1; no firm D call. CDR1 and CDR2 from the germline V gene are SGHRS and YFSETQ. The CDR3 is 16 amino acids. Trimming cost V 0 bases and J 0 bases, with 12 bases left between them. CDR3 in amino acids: CASSLDAGGMNTEAFF. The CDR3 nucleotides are TGCGCCAGCAGCTTGGACGCAGGCGGCATGAACACTGAAGCTTTCTTT. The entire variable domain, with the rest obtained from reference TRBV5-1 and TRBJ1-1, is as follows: KAGVTQTPRYLIKTRGQQVTLSCSPISGHRSVSWYQQTPGQGLQFLFEYFSETQRNKGNFPGRFSGRQFSNSRSEMNVSTLELGDSALYLCASSLDAGGMNTEAFFGQGTRLTVV.

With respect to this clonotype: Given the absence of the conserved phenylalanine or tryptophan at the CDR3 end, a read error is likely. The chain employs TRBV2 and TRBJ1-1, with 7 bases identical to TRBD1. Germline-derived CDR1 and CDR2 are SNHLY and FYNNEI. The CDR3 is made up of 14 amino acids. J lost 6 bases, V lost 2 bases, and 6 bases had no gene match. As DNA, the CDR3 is TGTGCCAGCAGTGAACGCAGGGGGGACGCTGAAGCTTTCCTT. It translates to CASSERRGDAEAFL.

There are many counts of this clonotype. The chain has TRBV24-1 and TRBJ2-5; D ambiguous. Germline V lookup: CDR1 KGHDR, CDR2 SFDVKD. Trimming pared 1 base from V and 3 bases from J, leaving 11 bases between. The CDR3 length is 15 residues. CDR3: CATSDFAGAKETQYF. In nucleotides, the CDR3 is TGTGCCACCAGTGATTTTGCAGGAGCGAAAGAGACCCAGTACTTC.

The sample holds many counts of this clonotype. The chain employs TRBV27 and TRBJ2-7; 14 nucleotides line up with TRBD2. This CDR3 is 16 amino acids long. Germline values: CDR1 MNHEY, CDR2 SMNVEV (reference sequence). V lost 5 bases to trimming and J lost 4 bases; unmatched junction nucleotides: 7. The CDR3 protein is CASSRQGLAGDYEQYF. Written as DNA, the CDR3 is TGTGCCAGCAGTCGCCAGGGACTAGCGGGAGATTACGAGCAGTACTTC.

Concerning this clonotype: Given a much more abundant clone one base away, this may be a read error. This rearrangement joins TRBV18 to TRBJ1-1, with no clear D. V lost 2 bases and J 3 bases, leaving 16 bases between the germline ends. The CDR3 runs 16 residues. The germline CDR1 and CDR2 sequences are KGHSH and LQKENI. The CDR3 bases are TGTGCCAGCTCACCATTCTCTGGCAACATGGACACTGAAGCTTTCTTT. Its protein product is CASSPFSGNMDTEAFF.

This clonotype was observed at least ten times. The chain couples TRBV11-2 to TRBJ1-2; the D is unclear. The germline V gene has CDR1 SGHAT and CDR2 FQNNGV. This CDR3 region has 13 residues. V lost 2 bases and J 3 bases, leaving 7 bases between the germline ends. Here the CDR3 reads CASSLLSHYGYTF. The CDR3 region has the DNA TGTGCCAGCAGCTTACTCAGTCACTATGGCTACACCTTC.

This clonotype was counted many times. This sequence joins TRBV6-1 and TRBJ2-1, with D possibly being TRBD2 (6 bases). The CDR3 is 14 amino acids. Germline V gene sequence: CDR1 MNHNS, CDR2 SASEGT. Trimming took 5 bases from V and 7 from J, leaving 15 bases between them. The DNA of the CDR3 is TGTGCCAGCAGTCTTATAGCGGAAGATAATGAGCAGTTCTTC. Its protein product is CASSLIAEDNEQFF.